The clone carrying this T cell receptor (beta chain) has only a few counts. Sample-barcoded 5' priming and a J-beta primer mix drove a second PCR of roughly 7 to 11 cycles. TCRdb recomputed calls from the 5' RACE reads with MiXCR, one row per CDR3 protein. The sample lists roughly 800,000 distinct CDR3 sequences, nearly 60% seen once, with approximately 23% in the top ten. These data belong to a study of blood T cells in healthy people across ages. This CDR3 is 15 amino acids long. The trim removed 4 bases at V and 11 bases at J, leaving 16 bases unmatched. Germline V gene data show CDR1 as SGHRS and CDR2 as YFSETQ.

This chain joins TRBV5-1 and TRBJ2-5, with 8 bases lining up with TRBD2. This TCR came from a man aged 25-45 years in good health. Sequenced input: blood. The CDR3 DNA follows: TGCGCCAGCAGCCCCGAGGAGCGGGAGTTGGGAGAGCAGTACTTC. It specifies CASSPEERELGEQYF.